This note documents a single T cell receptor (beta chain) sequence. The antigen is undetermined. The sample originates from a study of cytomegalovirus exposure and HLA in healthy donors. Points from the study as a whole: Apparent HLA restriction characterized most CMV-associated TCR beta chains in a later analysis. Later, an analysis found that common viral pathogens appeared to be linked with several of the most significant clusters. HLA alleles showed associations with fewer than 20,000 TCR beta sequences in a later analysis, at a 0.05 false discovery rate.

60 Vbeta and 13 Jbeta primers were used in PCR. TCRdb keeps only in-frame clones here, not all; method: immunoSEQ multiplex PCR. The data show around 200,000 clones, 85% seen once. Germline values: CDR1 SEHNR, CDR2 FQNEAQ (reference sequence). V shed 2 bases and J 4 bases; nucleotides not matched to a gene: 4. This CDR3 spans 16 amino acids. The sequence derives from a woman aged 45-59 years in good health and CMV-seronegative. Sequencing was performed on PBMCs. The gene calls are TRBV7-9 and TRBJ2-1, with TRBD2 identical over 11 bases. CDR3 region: CASSLIGTSGYNEQFF. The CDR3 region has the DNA TGTGCCAGCAGCTTAATCGGGACTAGCGGTTACAATGAGCAGTTCTTC.